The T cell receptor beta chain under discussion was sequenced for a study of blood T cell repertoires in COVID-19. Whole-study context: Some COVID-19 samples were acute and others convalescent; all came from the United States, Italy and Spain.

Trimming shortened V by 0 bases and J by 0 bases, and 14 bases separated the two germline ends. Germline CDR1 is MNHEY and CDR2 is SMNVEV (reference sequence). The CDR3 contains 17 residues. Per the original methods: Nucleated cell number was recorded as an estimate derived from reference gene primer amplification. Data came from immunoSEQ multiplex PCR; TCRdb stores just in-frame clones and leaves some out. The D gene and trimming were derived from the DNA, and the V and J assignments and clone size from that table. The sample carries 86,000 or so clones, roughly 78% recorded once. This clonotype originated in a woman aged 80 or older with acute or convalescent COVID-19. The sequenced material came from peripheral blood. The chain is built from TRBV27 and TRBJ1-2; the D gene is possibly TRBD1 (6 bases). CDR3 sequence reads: CASSLSREQGANYGYTF. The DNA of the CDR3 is TGTGCCAGCAGTTTATCCCGCGAACAGGGAGCTAACTATGGCTACACCTTC.